Each of the 12 T cell receptor beta chains below was sequenced from the same sample in a study of T-cell reconstitution after alpha-beta-depleted transplantation in children. Preparation of the TCRbeta library involved a method that used unique molecular identifiers. TCRdb redid the calling of the PCR reads with MiXCR, one entry per CDR3 protein. Of a few hundred thousand distinct CDR3 sequences listed, roughly 25% are singletons. The source was PBMCs, mostly from graft donor cells, collected 180 days after TCRalphabeta/CD19-depleted stem cell transplant. All receptors come from a male patient aged 10-17 years who had a stem cell transplant for acute lymphoblastic leukemia, so the T cells may come from the graft donor.

This clonotype showed up just a few times. This chain links TRBV27 with TRBJ2-1, with D perhaps TRBD2 (6 bases). The CDR3 loop spans 13 amino acids. Trimming took off 2 bases at V and 6 bases at J, with 8 bases between the two ends. Germline loops: CDR1 MNHEY, CDR2 SMNVEV (reference sequence). Written as DNA, the CDR3 is TGTGCCAGCAGTTTAGCAGCGGGCAATGAGCAGTTCTTC. This codes for CASSLAAGNEQFF.

This clonotype turned up a few times. The gene calls are TRBV5-1 and TRBJ2-1, with D maybe TRBD2 (6 bases). Trimming shortened V by 3 bases and J by 4 bases, and 26 bases separated the two germline ends. The CDR3 runs to 19 residues. Germline CDR1 SGHRS, CDR2 YFSETQ. CDR3 in amino acids: CASSSAPTGTYSPYNEQFF. Here the CDR3 DNA reads TGCGCCAGCAGCTCAGCGCCCACCGGGACTTACAGCCCATACAATGAGCAGTTCTTC.

This clonotype was detected only a few times. The chain links TRBV7-6 to TRBJ1-3, with 8 bases fitting TRBD1. V gave up 0 bases and J gave up 4 bases; unmatched junction bases: 5. From germline, CDR1 is SGHVS and CDR2 FNYEAQ. This CDR3 is 16 amino acids long. CDR3 bases: TGTGCCAGCAGCTTAGCGAAGGGACAGGCGGGAAACACCATATATTTT. Translating gives CASSLAKGQAGNTIYF.

V and J are TRBV2 and TRBJ2-6; a possible D gene is TRBD1 (5 bases). This CDR3 has 15 residues. V gave up 6 bases and J gave up 2 bases, with 11 bases separating them. Per the germline V gene, CDR1 is SNHLY and CDR2 is FYNNEI. The CDR3, as DNA: TGTGCCAGCAGGGCAGACAGAGCTGGGGCCAACGTCCTGACTTTC. The encoded protein is CASRADRAGANVLTF.

V and J are TRBV27 and TRBJ2-2; 10 positions match TRBD2. Losses at the gene ends were 10 bases for V and 5 bases for J; bases not matched to a gene: 16. This CDR3 has 17 amino acids. Germline V gives CDR1 MNHEY, CDR2 SMNVEV (reference sequence). The CDR3 DNA reads as TGTGCCATCCGCAAGGCTCTAGCGGGAGTCCGTACCGGGGAGCTGTTTTTT. Translation: CAIRKALAGVRTGELFF.

The chain uses TRBV29-1 and TRBJ2-2; the D gene is possibly TRBD2 (5 bases). V gave up 5 bases and J gave up 5 bases, with 12 bases separating them. This CDR3 region has 13 residues. The germline gives CDR1 SQVTM, CDR2 ANQGSEA. The CDR3 DNA reads TGCAGCGTTAGACCCACGGGGACCGGGGAGCTGTTTTTT. Protein product: CSVRPTGTGELFF.

The chain couples TRBV6-1 to TRBJ2-4; 7 bases line up with TRBD1. Losses at the gene ends were 6 bases for V and 1 base for J; bases not matched to a gene: 9. The V gene's germline CDR1 is MNHNS and CDR2 SASEGT. The CDR3 spans 16 residues. The CDR3 spells CASSPTGARAKNIQYF. As DNA, the CDR3 is TGTGCCAGCAGCCCAACAGGGGCCCGGGCCAAAAACATTCAGTACTTC.

This clonotype was seen only a few times. The V call is TRBV4-1, the J call TRBJ2-7; 8 bases line up with TRBD2. V shed 7 bases, J shed 3 bases, and the junction held 11 bases outside the gene matches. This CDR3 spans 15 amino acids. Per the germline V gene, CDR1 is MGHRA and CDR2 is YSYEKL. This CDR3 reads CASNLGPAGVYEQYF. The CDR3 DNA reads as TGCGCCAGCAACCTAGGGCCAGCGGGAGTCTACGAGCAGTACTTC.

The chain joins TRBV15 to TRBJ1-4, with D perhaps matching TRBD1 (6 bases). Per germline, CDR1 LNHNV and CDR2 YYDKDF (reference sequence). V shed 0 bases and J shed 7 bases, with 12 bases lying between them. The CDR3 loop spans 15 amino acids. CDR3 bases: TGTGCCACCAGCAGAGATCGTGGGGGCTCTGAAAAACTGTTTTTT. Its translation is CATSRDRGGSEKLFF.

The chain uses TRBV18 and TRBJ1-4, with TRBD1 identical over 8 bases. J lost 8 bases, V lost 3 bases, and 5 bases had no gene match. Looked up from germline, CDR1 is KGHSH and CDR2 is LQKENI. This CDR3 is 14 amino acids long. Written as DNA, the CDR3 is TGTGCCAGCTCACCCGGACAGGGACGGGAAAAACTGTTTTTT. Its protein is CASSPGQGREKLFF.

This clonotype has a handful of counts. The CDR3 nucleotides are TGCAGTGCTAGAGATCCCGGGGGGGGGTACAATGAGCAGTTCTTC. Translating gives CSARDPGGGYNEQFF. The rearrangement joins TRBV20-1 to TRBJ2-1; 8 bases match TRBD2. The V gene's germline CDR1 is DFQATT and CDR2 SNEGSKA (reference sequence). The trim removed 0 bases at V and 4 bases at J, leaving 5 bases unmatched. The CDR3 covers 15 residues.

This chain uses TRBV27 with TRBJ2-7; D might be TRBD1 (5 bases). The CDR3 is made up of 12 amino acids. V was clipped by 7 bases and J by 3 bases, with 10 bases between them. From germline, CDR1 is MNHEY and CDR2 SMNVEV (reference sequence). In nucleotides, the CDR3 is TGTGCCAGCACCGACGACAGCTACGAGCAGTACTTC. Its translation is CASTDDSYEQYF.